The 19 T cell receptor beta chains listed next were all sequenced from one sample in a study of CD8 T cells in ankylosing spondylitis. Study observations and caveats: Blood from ankylosing spondylitis patients appeared to carry a characteristic roughly eight-variant TCR beta motif.

These receptors' antigens are unknown. TCRdb used MiXCR to reprocess the 5' RACE reads, holding one entry per CDR3 protein. The sample comprises 700,000 to 1,000,000 distinct CDR3 sequences, 12% of which are singletons, and 0.51% rests with the top ten. The sample consisted of blood, either unsorted or a sorted T cell fraction (not recorded which). The source of these receptors is a male donor with ankylosing spondylitis.

The table lists this clonotype with a few counts. This chain connects TRBV7-2 to TRBJ1-1, with D unclear. Trimming cost V 1 base and J 5 bases, with 8 bases left between them. CDR3 size: 13 residues. Germline V CDR1 and CDR2: SGHTA, FQGNSA. As DNA, the CDR3 is TGTGCCAGCAGCTTAGGTCCTTGGACTGAAGCTTTCTTT. Protein: CASSLGPWTEAFF.

The chain is built from TRBV5-5 and TRBJ1-2; D remains ambiguous. Germline V gives CDR1 SGHKS, CDR2 YYEKEE (reference sequence). The CDR3 runs 14 residues. The V and J ends lost 5 bases and 4 bases respectively, with 15 bases between them. CDR3: CASRTDFGFYGYTF. For the CDR3, the DNA is TGTGCCAGCAGGACGGACTTTGGGTTCTATGGCTACACCTTC.

The DNA for the CDR3 is TGTGCCAGCAGCCTATTAGACAGGCTGTACCAAGAGACCCAGTACTTC. This sequence encodes CASSLLDRLYQETQYF. The V call is TRBV7-9, the J call TRBJ2-5, with D tentatively TRBD1 (6 bases). There are 16 residues in the CDR3. Looked up from germline, CDR1 is SEHNR and CDR2 is FQNEAQ (reference sequence). V was shortened by 5 bases and J by 0 bases, with 16 bases between the two germline ends.

This clonotype was seen a few times. The genes are TRBV18 and TRBJ2-3; D gene uncertain. The V gene lost 1 base and the J gene lost 4 bases, with 18 bases spanning the gap. This CDR3 is built from 17 residues. Germline assignment: CDR1 KGHSH and CDR2 LQKENI. DNA for the CDR3: TGTGCCAGCTCACCACTAGGTCAACCGAGAGAGGCAGATACGCAGTATTTT. As protein: CASSPLGQPREADTQYF.

This chain connects TRBV6-1 to TRBJ2-3; 13 positions agree with TRBD2. This CDR3 has 18 amino acids. Per germline, CDR1 MNHNS and CDR2 SASEGT. The V gene end was trimmed by 8 bases and the J gene end by 4 bases; junction bases not matched to a gene: 15. CDR3 residues: CASGLLRTSGSRADTQYF. As DNA, the CDR3 is TGTGCCAGCGGGCTCTTGAGGACTAGCGGGAGTAGGGCAGATACGCAGTATTTT.

In this sample, this clonotype turned up many times. The chain couples TRBV5-1 to TRBJ2-7; the match to TRBD1 covers 7 bases. The V and J ends lost 2 bases and 6 bases, in that order; junction bases with no gene match: 14. The CDR3 has 16 amino acids. Germline V gene lookup returns CDR1 SGHRS and CDR2 YFSETQ. CDR3 protein: CASSFNGRQGVTEQYF. CDR3 nucleotide sequence: TGCGCCAGCAGCTTTAACGGACGGCAGGGGGTTACCGAGCAGTACTTC.

This chain uses TRBV28 with TRBJ2-3; D is perhaps TRBD1 (6 bases). CDR1 and CDR2 from the germline V gene are MDHEN and SYDVKM. The CDR3 loop spans 15 amino acids. V shed 4 bases and J shed 0 bases, with 11 bases lying between them. In DNA form, the CDR3 reads TGTGCCAGCAGTTCACAGGGAGAAAGCACAGATACGCAGTATTTT. Amino acids: CASSSQGESTDTQYF. The entire variable domain, with the rest obtained from reference TRBV28 and TRBJ2-3, is as follows: DVKVTQSSRYLVKRTGEKVFLECVQDMDHENMFWYRQDPGLGLRLIYFSYDVKMKEKGDIPEGYSVSREKKERFSLILESASTNQTSMYLCASSSQGESTDTQYFGPGTRLTVL.

The rearrangement joins TRBV20-1 to TRBJ1-5; TRBD1 matches at 8 bases. The CDR3 has 14 amino acids. Germline V gene lookup returns CDR1 DFQATT and CDR2 SNEGSKA (reference sequence). Trimming at V came to 5 bases and at J to 5 bases, leaving 8 bases not matched to a gene. CDR3 sequence: CSALAGGPDQPQHF. DNA of the CDR3: TGCAGTGCTCTGGCAGGGGGCCCGGATCAGCCCCAGCATTTT.

This clonotype was counted between two and nine times. The chain combines TRBV2 with TRBJ2-4, with D tentatively TRBD2 (6 bases). V lost 8 bases to trimming and J lost 0 bases, with 14 bases between them. The CDR3 runs 15 residues. CDR1 is SNHLY, CDR2 FYNNEI, per germline. The CDR3 region has the DNA TGTGCCAGCCATAGAGGAGGGATAGCCAAAAACATTCAGTACTTC. Translation gives CASHRGGIAKNIQYF.

In its sample, this clonotype was seen many times. This chain joins TRBV7-2 and TRBJ1-2, with 9 bases fitting TRBD1. The CDR3 consists of 13 residues. V lost 5 bases and J lost 5; bases outside the gene matches: 3. The V gene's germline CDR1 is SGHTA and CDR2 FQGNSA. The CDR3 sequence: CASSRTGDYGYTF. The CDR3 nucleotides are TGTGCCAGCAGCCGGACAGGGGATTATGGCTACACCTTC.

This clonotype occurred a few times. The chain links TRBV7-2 to TRBJ1-4, with D possibly being TRBD1 (6 bases). The CDR3 is 15 residues long. V was cut by 1 base and J by 11 bases, with 17 bases left in between. CDR1 SGHTA and CDR2 FQGNSA come from the germline V gene. The CDR3 loop is CASSLDRAGGPKLFF. The CDR3 DNA sequence: TGTGCCAGCAGCTTAGACCGGGCTGGGGGCCCGAAACTGTTTTTT. Drawing the rest from reference TRBV7-2 and TRBJ1-4, the complete variable domain is GAGVSQSPSNKVTEKGKDVELRCDPISGHTALYWYRQSLGQGLEFLIYFQGNSAPDKSGLPSDRFSAERTGGSVSTLTIQRTQQEDSAVYLCASSLDRAGGPKLFFGSGTQLSVL.

This clonotype was detected many times. The chain recombines TRBV4-2 with TRBJ2-5; D not certain. V dropped 0 bases and J dropped 3 bases, with 2 bases sitting between them. The germline V gene encodes CDR1 LGHNA and CDR2 YNFKEQ. The CDR3 covers 12 residues. CDR3 in amino acids: CASSQDEETQYF. The DNA for the CDR3 is TGTGCCAGCAGCCAAGACGAAGAGACCCAGTACTTC.

The rearrangement uses TRBV20-1 and TRBJ1-1, with D hard to call. The CDR3 has 13 residues. The germline gives CDR1 DFQATT, CDR2 SNEGSKA (reference sequence). Trimming took off 3 bases at V and 3 bases at J, with 11 bases between the two ends. The CDR3 coding sequence is TGCAGTGCTAGCCGTCAATGGGACACTGAAGCTTTCTTT. This sequence encodes CSASRQWDTEAFF.

The chain has TRBV6-2 or TRBV6-3 and TRBJ2-1, with 7 bases identical to TRBD2. The CDR3 loop spans 15 amino acids. Germline V lookup: CDR1 MNHEY, CDR2 SVGEGT. V lost 1 base to trimming and J lost 2 bases; unmatched junction nucleotides: 2. The DNA of the CDR3 is TGTGCCAGCAGTTACTGGCGGGAGCCCTACAATGAGCAGTTCTTC. This gives the protein CASSYWREPYNEQFF.

The gene calls are TRBV25-1 and TRBJ2-1, with 7 positions matching TRBD1. The length of the CDR3 is 13 residues. V shed 5 bases, J shed 12 bases, and the junction held 10 bases outside the gene matches. In germline, CDR1 is MGHDK, CDR2 SYGVNS. CDR3 nucleotide sequence: TGTGCCAGCAGTTACGGACAGGTCCCGTCGCAGTTCTTC. It translates to CASSYGQVPSQFF.

This clonotype has a count of ten or more. The rearrangement uses TRBV10-2 and TRBJ2-2; 8 bases are shared with TRBD2. Germline V CDR1 and CDR2: WSHSY, SAAADI. V was pared by 0 bases and J by 4 bases, with 10 bases of the junction left unmatched. This CDR3 spans 18 amino acids. The DNA for the CDR3 is TGCGCCAGCAGTGAGTCGAGTATTAGCGGGACCGCCACCGGGGAGCTGTTTTTT. Protein: CASSESSISGTATGELFF.

This clonotype was detected ten times or more. This chain joins TRBV3-1 and TRBJ2-7, with D tentatively TRBD2 (5 bases). The germline V and J ends were trimmed by 6 bases and 4 bases, with 7 bases remaining between them. CDR1 LGHDT and CDR2 YNNKEL come from the germline V gene (reference sequence). This CDR3 is 11 amino acids long. The CDR3 region is CASRGVYEQYF. In nucleotides, the CDR3 is TGTGCCAGCAGGGGAGTGTACGAGCAGTACTTC.

V is TRBV9 and J is TRBJ2-1; 14 nucleotides align to TRBD2. Per the germline V gene, CDR1 is SGDLS and CDR2 is YYNGEE. J was trimmed by 10 bases and V by 4 bases; bases with no gene match: 4. This CDR3 spans 14 amino acids. The CDR3 reads CASSSRTSGGEQFF. CDR3 sequence (DNA): TGTGCCAGCAGCTCTCGGACTAGCGGGGGGGAGCAGTTCTTC. The full variable domain, with the rest looked up from reference TRBV9 and TRBJ2-1, is DSGVTQTPKHLITATGQRVTLRCSPRSGDLSVYWYQQSLDQGLQFLIQYYNGEERAKGNILERFSAQQFPDLHSELNLSSLELGDSALYFCASSSRTSGGEQFFGPGTRLTVL.

This clonotype was observed many times. V and J are TRBV7-2 and TRBJ2-3; the D call may be TRBD1 or TRBD2 (5 bases each). V gave up 5 bases and J gave up 3 bases, with 9 bases separating them. Germline CDR1 is SGHTA and CDR2 is FQGNSA. The CDR3 has 13 amino acids. The CDR3 DNA reads TGTGCCAGCAGCACGGGACCTACAGATACGCAGTATTTT. This encodes CASSTGPTDTQYF.